Following are 31 T cell receptor beta chains from one sample sequenced in a study of blood T cell repertoires in COVID-19. Clones were read by immunoSEQ multiplex PCR, and TCRdb kept only the in-frame ones, dropping some. The profile shows roughly 49,000 clones, around 80% of them singletons. The sequencing sample was made of peripheral blood. The receptors here all came from a man between 35 and 55 years old with acute or convalescent COVID-19.

The chain couples TRBV13 to TRBJ2-2; TRBD1 is a possible D gene (6 bases). This CDR3 is 15 amino acids long. Germline V gene data show CDR1 as PRHDT and CDR2 as FYEKMQ (reference sequence). The V end lost 0 bases, the J end lost 5 bases, and 10 bases lay between the germline ends. This CDR3 reads CASSLGSRGTGELFF. The CDR3 DNA reads as TGTGCCAGCAGCTTAGGCTCGAGGGGGACCGGGGAGCTGTTTTTT.

The V and J genes are TRBV24-1 and TRBJ2-1; D remains ambiguous. Deletions cut 5 bases from V and 3 bases from J, with 10 bases between. From germline, CDR1 is KGHDR and CDR2 SFDVKD. This CDR3 has 14 amino acids. The CDR3 loop reads CATSGGLGYNEQFF. As DNA, the CDR3 is TGTGCCACCAGTGGAGGCCTCGGCTACAATGAGCAGTTCTTC.

V usage is TRBV24-1 and J usage is TRBJ2-3; 7 bases are shared with TRBD1. The germline V gene has CDR1 KGHDR and CDR2 SFDVKD. CDR3 length: 15 amino acids. The trim removed 5 bases at V and 1 base at J, leaving 5 bases unmatched. The CDR3 loop is CATSGGTARTDTQYF. DNA of the CDR3: TGTGCCACCAGTGGAGGGACAGCACGCACAGATACGCAGTATTTT.

This clone is a singleton in its sample. This chain connects TRBV29-1 to TRBJ2-2; 7 bases match TRBD1. After removal of 5 bases from V and 3 bases from J, the junction contained 6 bases not matched to a gene. The CDR3 has 14 amino acids. The germline gives CDR1 SQVTM, CDR2 ANQGSEA. Written as DNA, the CDR3 is TGCAGCGTTCTGTCCGGGACAGACACCGGGGAGCTGTTTTTT. This translates into CSVLSGTDTGELFF.

J is TRBJ1-1 and V is TRBV4-1; D perhaps matches TRBD1 (5 bases). V was trimmed by 4 bases and J by 7 bases, leaving 10 bases between them. Germline V gene lookup returns CDR1 MGHRA and CDR2 YSYEKL. The CDR3 runs 12 residues. Here the CDR3 DNA reads TGCGCCAGCAGCCGGGGGGAGGGTGAAGCTTTCTTT. Protein sequence: CASSRGEGEAFF.

The chain combines TRBV30 with TRBJ1-5; 7 bases line up with TRBD1. Germline lookup yields CDR1 GTSNPN and CDR2 SVGIG (reference sequence). The CDR3 is 13 amino acids. With V trimmed by 2 bases and J by 5 bases, 3 bases remained unmatched. The DNA for the CDR3 is TGTGCCTGGAGTAAAACAGGGGATCAGCCCCAGCATTTT. Translation: CAWSKTGDQPQHF.

This chain joins TRBV6-5 and TRBJ1-1, with TRBD1 as a possible D gene (6 bases). V dropped 7 bases and J dropped 8 bases, with 17 bases sitting between them. The germline CDR1 and CDR2 sequences are MNHEY and SVGAGI. The CDR3 covers 13 residues. CDR3 loop: CASTITNRDEAFF. The CDR3 nucleotides are TGTGCCAGCACTATAACTAACAGGGACGAAGCTTTCTTT.

This clone was seen a few times. V and J are TRBV10-3 and TRBJ2-1; 7 bases map to TRBD2. The germline V gene encodes CDR1 ENHRY and CDR2 SYGVKD. The CDR3 is 13 residues long. Losses at the gene ends were 11 bases for V and 7 bases for J; bases not matched to a gene: 11. The CDR3 is CACGLAVGNEQFF. The CDR3 nucleotides read TGTGCCTGCGGTCTAGCGGTTGGTAATGAGCAGTTCTTC.

This clone turned up a few times. The chain has TRBV10-1 and TRBJ2-7; 9 nucleotides match TRBD1. V lost 8 bases and J lost 5; bases outside the gene matches: 7. The length of the CDR3 is 13 residues. In germline, CDR1 is WNHNN, CDR2 SYGVQD (reference sequence). The CDR3 reads CASSGQGLHEQYF. CDR3 bases: TGCGCCAGCTCGGGACAGGGACTCCACGAGCAGTACTTC.

V is TRBV28 and J is TRBJ2-1; D is possibly TRBD1 (6 bases). From germline, CDR1 is MDHEN and CDR2 SYDVKM. The CDR3 totals 15 residues. Trimming shortened V by 5 bases and J by 5 bases, and 16 bases separated the two germline ends. CDR3 protein: CASSGGGRANNEQFF. CDR3 DNA: TGTGCCAGCAGTGGTGGGGGCAGGGCGAACAATGAGCAGTTCTTC.

V usage is TRBV6-4 and J usage is TRBJ1-1; no clear D. The CDR3 is 14 residues long. From germline, CDR1 is MRHNA and CDR2 SNTAGT. Trimming stripped 2 bases from V and 4 bases from J, with 11 bases between. CDR3 protein: CASSDTSRGTEAFF. CDR3 sequence (DNA): TGTGCCAGCAGTGACACTTCCCGGGGCACTGAAGCTTTCTTT.

This chain uses TRBV7-9 with TRBJ1-1, with 9 bases aligning to TRBD1. Germline loops: CDR1 SEHNR, CDR2 FQNEAQ (reference sequence). The CDR3 runs 12 residues. J was trimmed by 11 bases and V by 5 bases; bases with no gene match: 6. The CDR3 spells CASSPDRGWAFF. The DNA for the CDR3 is TGTGCCAGCAGCCCGGACAGGGGCTGGGCTTTCTTT. The full variable domain, completed using reference TRBV7-9 and TRBJ1-1, is DTGVSQNPRHKITKRGQNVTFRCDPISEHNRLYWYRQTLGQGPEFLTYFQNEAQLEKSRLLSDRFSAERPKGSFSTLEIQRTEQGDSAMYLCASSPDRGWAFFGQGTRLTVV.

The V gene is TRBV30, the J gene TRBJ2-1; 11 bases line up with TRBD2. The CDR3 is 14 residues long. V shed 0 bases, J shed 10 bases, and the junction held 5 bases outside the gene matches. Germline V gene data show CDR1 as GTSNPN and CDR2 as SVGIG (reference sequence). The CDR3: CAWSVLAGVGEQFF. The CDR3 DNA follows: TGTGCCTGGAGTGTACTAGCGGGAGTAGGAGAGCAGTTCTTC.

V gene TRBV5-1 combines with J gene TRBJ1-6; possibly TRBD1 for D (6 bases). V lost 1 base and J lost 5, with 7 bases in between. CDR3 size: 14 residues. The V gene's germline CDR1 is SGHRS and CDR2 YFSETQ. In DNA, the CDR3 is TGCGCCAGCAGCTTGACAGGGAATAATTCACCCCTCCACTTT. Translation: CASSLTGNNSPLHF.

The count of this clone is one. The rearrangement links TRBV7-2 to TRBJ2-2; TRBD1 might be the D (7 bases). V was trimmed by 5 bases and J by 6 bases, leaving 22 bases between them. The germline V gene has CDR1 SGHTA and CDR2 FQGNSA. The CDR3 sequence is 17 residues long. The CDR3 nucleotides read TGTGCCAGCAGCCCTAGCCGCCCAGGGGGGTCGGCCGGGGAGCTGTTTTTT. Amino acids: CASSPSRPGGSAGELFF.

This sequence joins TRBV9 and TRBJ1-5, with TRBD1 as a possible D gene (5 bases). The CDR3 extends over 15 amino acids. With 4 bases removed from V and 0 bases from J, the gap between germline ends came to 11 bases. In germline, CDR1 is SGDLS, CDR2 YYNGEE. The CDR3 reads CASSPRGDSNQPQHF. Written as DNA, the CDR3 is TGTGCCAGCAGCCCTCGGGGGGATAGCAATCAGCCCCAGCATTTT.

This chain joins TRBV18 and TRBJ2-3; 10 bases align to TRBD2. The V gene's germline CDR1 is KGHSH and CDR2 LQKENI. The J segment lost 3 bases and the V segment lost 1 base, leaving 4 bases of the junction unmatched. The CDR3 sequence is 16 residues long. The CDR3 bases are TGTGCCAGCTCACCACGAGCGGGAGGGCCGACAGATACGCAGTATTTT. Protein sequence: CASSPRAGGPTDTQYF.

The rearrangement uses TRBV28 and TRBJ1-5; TRBD1 matches 7 bases. The germline V gene has CDR1 MDHEN and CDR2 SYDVKM. The CDR3 consists of 14 residues. V trimming: 6 bases; J trimming: 4 bases; junction bases outside the gene matches: 6. In DNA, the CDR3 is TGTGCCAGCAGACAGGGACAGTTTAATCAGCCCCAGCATTTT. Translated, it gives CASRQGQFNQPQHF.

This chain joins TRBV30 and TRBJ2-6; 8 nucleotides agree with TRBD1. The CDR3 spans 15 residues. J gave up 4 bases and V 3 bases, and 5 bases lay outside the gene matches. In germline, CDR1 is GTSNPN, CDR2 SVGIG (reference sequence). In nucleotides, the CDR3 is TGTGCCTGGAGCGGCAGGGGGCTCGGGGCCAACGTCCTGACTTTC. This encodes CAWSGRGLGANVLTF. Based on the CDR3 plus reference TRBV30 and TRBJ2-6, the full variable domain is SQTIHQWPATLVQPVGSPLSLECTVEGTSNPNLYWYRQAAGRGLQLLFYSVGIGQISSEVPQNLSASRPQDRQFILSSKKLLLSDSGFYLCAWSGRGLGANVLTFGAGSRLTVL.

This clone has just one count. V gene TRBV10-3 combines with J gene TRBJ1-2, with D uncertain. The germline V gene encodes CDR1 ENHRY and CDR2 SYGVKD. This CDR3 is built from 15 residues. Trimming cost V 2 bases and J 4 bases, with 14 bases left between them. CDR3 sequence (DNA): TGTGCCATCAGTGAGGCAGGCAGGCGAACCTATGGCTACACCTTC. Protein: CAISEAGRRTYGYTF.

The chain recombines TRBV2 with TRBJ1-6, with TRBD1 identical over 7 bases. Germline V gives CDR1 SNHLY, CDR2 FYNNEI. The CDR3 has 15 amino acids. J lost 8 bases, V lost 6 bases, and 10 bases had no gene match. The CDR3 sequence: CASRLGTDPYSPLHF. The DNA for the CDR3 is TGTGCCAGCAGATTGGGGACAGACCCTTATTCACCCCTCCACTTT.

This chain joins TRBV19 and TRBJ2-7, with D possibly TRBD2 on 5 matching bases. V shed 8 bases and J shed 7 bases, with 15 bases lying between them. The CDR3 loop spans 12 amino acids. Germline values: CDR1 LNHDA, CDR2 SQIVND (reference sequence). CDR3 amino acids: CASQGLGEEQYF. The DNA for the CDR3 is TGTGCCAGTCAAGGACTCGGTGAGGAGCAGTACTTC.

This sequence joins TRBV4-2 and TRBJ2-1; 7 positions match TRBD1. Germline V gives CDR1 LGHNA, CDR2 YNFKEQ. The CDR3 contains 14 residues. V lost 5 bases to trimming and J lost 3 bases; unmatched junction nucleotides: 4. The CDR3 bases are TGTGCCAGCAGCTCCCGGACAGGCTACAATGAGCAGTTCTTC. As protein: CASSSRTGYNEQFF.

In DNA, the CDR3 is TGCAGTGCTAGTCCACAGAATGAAAAACTGTTTTTT. This gives the protein CSASPQNEKLFF. V usage is TRBV20-1 and J usage is TRBJ1-4; D is unclear. The CDR3 runs 12 residues. Germline V lookup: CDR1 DFQATT, CDR2 SNEGSKA (reference sequence). V lost 3 bases and J 5 bases, leaving 7 bases between the germline ends.

This clone was seen a single time. V and J are TRBV14 and TRBJ2-1, with D perhaps TRBD2 (6 bases). CDR1 is SGHDN, CDR2 FVKESK, per germline. The germline V and J ends were trimmed by 2 bases and 3 bases, with 20 bases remaining between them. The CDR3 has 18 amino acids. The DNA of the CDR3 is TGTGCCAGCAGCCAACCTGGGACGGCCCTCGGGGGCTACAATGAGCAGTTCTTC. Encoded protein: CASSQPGTALGGYNEQFF.

This chain connects TRBV5-1 to TRBJ1-5, with D unresolved. Germline CDR1 reads SGHRS; CDR2 reads YFSETQ. The CDR3 loop spans 15 amino acids. The V end was cut by 0 bases, the J end by 0 bases, with 7 bases between. This CDR3 is CASSLEGGSNQPQHF. The CDR3 DNA reads TGCGCCAGCAGCTTGGAGGGAGGTAGCAATCAGCCCCAGCATTTT.

This chain links TRBV7-2 with TRBJ2-1, with a tentative D call TRBD2 (6 bases). Trimming shortened V by 1 base and J by 3 bases, and 10 bases separated the two germline ends. CDR1 and CDR2 from the germline V gene are SGHTA and FQGNSA. The CDR3 has 15 amino acids. The DNA for the CDR3 is TGTGCCAGCAGCTTAGTGGGGGGTTACTACAATGAGCAGTTCTTC. Amino acid sequence: CASSLVGGYYNEQFF.

The chain links TRBV24-1 to TRBJ2-1; weak D call: TRBD1 (5 bases). The V gene lost 6 bases and the J gene lost 7 bases, with 6 bases spanning the gap. This CDR3 is 11 amino acids long. Germline assignment: CDR1 KGHDR and CDR2 SFDVKD. CDR3 residues: CATSRGNEQFF. CDR3 coding DNA: TGTGCCACCAGTAGGGGAAATGAGCAGTTCTTC.

The chain employs TRBV6-5 and TRBJ1-1; TRBD1 is a possible D gene (6 bases). CDR3 length: 16 residues. Germline values: CDR1 MNHEY, CDR2 SVGAGI. V was shortened by 0 bases and J by 8 bases, with 19 bases between the two germline ends. CDR3 coding DNA: TGTGCCAGCAGTTACTCGAAATTGGGTCAGGACAGCGAAGCTTTCTTT. This sequence encodes CASSYSKLGQDSEAFF.

The chain has TRBV29-1 and TRBJ2-3; 8 bases fit TRBD1. Germline V gene lookup returns CDR1 SQVTM and CDR2 ANQGSEA. V shed 6 bases, J shed 8 bases, and the junction held 10 bases outside the gene matches. This CDR3 spans 13 amino acids. CDR3 protein: CSVVRQGRATQYF. CDR3 coding DNA: TGCAGCGTCGTGAGACAGGGGCGGGCTACGCAGTATTTT.

The V gene is TRBV10-3, the J gene TRBJ1-1, with 7 bases identical to TRBD1. This CDR3 comprises 13 residues. From germline, CDR1 is ENHRY and CDR2 SYGVKD. V dropped 8 bases and J dropped 1; count of bases not matched to a gene: 4. CDR3 nucleotide sequence: TGTGCCATCCAGACAGGGAGGAACACTGAAGCTTTCTTT. This encodes CAIQTGRNTEAFF.